Following are 10 T cell receptor beta chains from one sample sequenced in a study of T cell changes during pregnancy in multiple sclerosis. The repertoire was sequenced with immunoSEQ multiplex PCR; TCRdb's copy has only in-frame clones and lacks some. The sample contains tens of thousands of clones, about 91% of which appear only once. Sample: peripheral blood, taken after pregnancy. The receptor set was obtained from a female donor in good health, enrolled as a control in a pregnancy study.

This clone was recorded only once. The V call is TRBV4-2, the J call TRBJ1-6, with TRBD1 matching 7 bases. The CDR3 totals 15 residues. Per germline, CDR1 LGHNA and CDR2 YNFKEQ. The V gene end was trimmed by 1 base and the J gene end by 5 bases; junction bases not matched to a gene: 2. As DNA, the CDR3 is TGTGCCAGCAGCCAAGCAGACAGGGATAATTCACCCCTCCACTTT. Protein product: CASSQADRDNSPLHF.

This clone occurred once. The V gene is TRBV9, the J gene TRBJ2-1, with 12 bases lining up with TRBD2. Per germline, CDR1 SGDLS and CDR2 YYNGEE. The length of the CDR3 is 15 residues. With 4 bases clipped from V and 6 bases from J, the junction kept 5 bases outside the gene matches. CDR3 sequence: CASSPLLAGGNEQFF. CDR3 DNA: TGTGCCAGCAGCCCTCTACTAGCGGGAGGCAATGAGCAGTTCTTC.

The genes are TRBV6-1 and TRBJ1-2, with 7 bases lining up with TRBD1. CDR1 MNHNS and CDR2 SASEGT come from the germline V gene. Losses at the gene ends were 1 base for V and 2 bases for J; bases not matched to a gene: 7. CDR3 length: 16 amino acids. The CDR3 bases are TGTGCCAGCAGTGAAGGGCCAGGGGGGTTGAACTATGGCTACACCTTC. As protein: CASSEGPGGLNYGYTF.

The chain is built from TRBV30 and TRBJ2-7, with 8 bases aligning to TRBD2. The CDR3 covers 13 residues. Germline values: CDR1 GTSNPN, CDR2 SVGIG (reference sequence). V shed 1 base, J shed 5 bases, and the junction held 4 bases outside the gene matches. CDR3 nucleotide sequence: TGTGCCTGGAGTGGCCGGGGGGGGCACGAGCAGTACTTC. Its protein is CAWSGRGGHEQYF. Combining the CDR3 with reference TRBV30 and TRBJ2-7 gives the whole variable domain SQTIHQWPATLVQPVGSPLSLECTVEGTSNPNLYWYRQAAGRGLQLLFYSVGIGQISSEVPQNLSASRPQDRQFILSSKKLLLSDSGFYLCAWSGRGGHEQYFGPGTRLTVT.

This sequence joins TRBV13 and TRBJ1-6, with 8 bases identical to TRBD1. CDR1 PRHDT and CDR2 FYEKMQ come from the germline V gene (reference sequence). V shed 5 bases, J shed 3 bases, and the junction held 3 bases outside the gene matches. The CDR3 is 15 amino acids. The CDR3, as DNA: TGTGCCAGCAGCGTCGGACAGGGCTATAATTCACCCCTCCACTTT. It codes for CASSVGQGYNSPLHF.

The chain recombines TRBV25-1 with TRBJ2-5, with 10 bases aligning to TRBD2. Germline V gene sequence: CDR1 MGHDK, CDR2 SYGVNS. V was pared by 4 bases and J by 8 bases, with 4 bases of the junction left unmatched. This CDR3 has 13 residues. The chain's CDR3 is CASSASSGSTQYF. In nucleotides, the CDR3 is TGTGCCAGCAGTGCGTCTAGCGGGAGTACCCAGTACTTC.

This chain connects TRBV9 to TRBJ1-1; possible D gene TRBD1, 6 bases. CDR3 length: 15 amino acids. V was clipped by 0 bases and J by 1 base, with 10 bases between them. Per germline, CDR1 SGDLS and CDR2 YYNGEE. CDR3 bases: TGTGCCAGCAGCGTAGGAGGGACAACGAACACTGAAGCTTTCTTT. Its protein product is CASSVGGTTNTEAFF.

CDR3 in DNA: TGTGCCAGCAGCATTTCGGCGGGAGTGAGGCCAGATACGCAGTATTTT. It codes for CASSISAGVRPDTQYF. J is TRBJ2-3 and V is TRBV5-4; TRBD2 matches at 7 bases. The CDR3 has 16 amino acids. V shed 4 bases and J 4 bases; nucleotides not matched to a gene: 12. The V gene's germline CDR1 is SGHNT and CDR2 YYREEE (reference sequence).

The table lists this clone with a count of one. The genes are TRBV11-2 and TRBJ1-1, with D perhaps matching TRBD1 (5 bases). With 6 bases removed from V and 4 bases from J, the gap between germline ends came to 12 bases. Germline CDR1 is SGHAT and CDR2 is FQNNGV. The CDR3 length is 13 residues. CDR3 loop: CASSYAGVTEAFF. CDR3 nucleotide sequence: TGTGCCAGCAGTTACGCGGGGGTCACTGAAGCTTTCTTT.

A single count supports this clone. The chain carries TRBV7-9 and TRBJ2-7, with D unresolved. Germline values: CDR1 SEHNR, CDR2 FQNEAQ (reference sequence). CDR3 size: 13 residues. Deletions cut 8 bases from V and 6 bases from J, with 17 bases between. The CDR3 here is CASRNPWSGEQYF. The CDR3 coding sequence is TGTGCCAGCCGAAACCCTTGGTCCGGCGAGCAGTACTTC. Filled out from reference TRBV7-9 and TRBJ2-7, the complete variable domain reads DTGVSQNPRHKITKRGQNVTFRCDPISEHNRLYWYRQTLGQGPEFLTYFQNEAQLEKSRLLSDRFSAERPKGSFSTLEIQRTEQGDSAMYLCASRNPWSGEQYFGPGTRLTVT.